The 14 T cell receptor beta chains listed next were all sequenced from one sample in a study of regulatory T cells in long-lasting Graves disease. As to time point: newly diagnosed GD, antithyroid drugs for less than 3 months. Extracted PBMC RNA gave rise to the TCR library. Construction of TCR beta libraries relied on iRepertoire HTBI primers and on Arm-PCR targeting CDR3 regions. TCRdb passed the multiplex PCR reads through MiXCR, listing each CDR3 protein once. The sample holds more than 300,000 distinct CDR3 sequences, 16% seen once. The same specimen was also included in a second study, on T cells in Graves' hyperthyroidism and ophthalmopathy.

The source was peripheral blood mononuclear cells (PBMCs), collected at new diagnosis, from a patient treated with antithyroid drugs. These receptors came from a woman between 18 and 29 years old with Graves disease.

This clonotype was counted ten times or more. This chain uses TRBV6-2 or TRBV6-3 with TRBJ2-5; maybe TRBD2 (7 bases). Trimming left V 5 bases short and J 3 bases short, with 19 bases between. Looked up from germline, CDR1 is MNHEY and CDR2 is SVGEGT. This CDR3 contains 16 residues. This CDR3 reads CASSVPRGGSKETQYF. In DNA, the CDR3 is TGTGCCAGCAGTGTACCGAGGGGGGGCTCGAAAGAGACCCAGTACTTC.

This clonotype was observed many times. This chain joins TRBV6-1 and TRBJ2-1; tentative D call: TRBD1 (5 bases). In germline, CDR1 is MNHNS, CDR2 SASEGT. Between the trimmed V and J ends, which lost 5 bases and 4 bases, there was a span of 24 bases. CDR3 length equals 18 residues. DNA for the CDR3: TGTGCCAGCAGTCGATCCTTCCTGGACAAGCGAAAGTACAATGAGCAGTTCTTC. Residues: CASSRSFLDKRKYNEQFF.

J is TRBJ2-5 and V is TRBV7-6, with D tentatively TRBD1 (5 bases). The length of the CDR3 is 15 residues. CDR1 is SGHVS, CDR2 FNYEAQ, per germline. V lost 1 base to trimming and J lost 1 base, with 10 bases between them. Here the CDR3 DNA reads TGTGCCAGCAGCTTAGGTTCAGGGCCCCAAGAGACCCAGTACTTC. It translates to CASSLGSGPQETQYF.

This clonotype was counted at least ten times. The chain combines TRBV20-1 with TRBJ2-7; tentative D call: TRBD2 (5 bases). V lost 5 bases and J 4 bases, leaving 9 bases between the germline ends. Germline V CDR1 and CDR2: DFQATT, SNEGSKA (reference sequence). The CDR3 has 11 amino acids. As DNA, the CDR3 is TGCAGTGCTGAGGAGGAATACGAGCAGTACTTC. This sequence encodes CSAEEEYEQYF.

This clonotype was detected only a few times. V gene TRBV27 combines with J gene TRBJ2-7; no firm D call. Trimming cost V 0 bases and J 4 bases, with 10 bases left between them. The CDR3 loop spans 14 amino acids. The germline V gene encodes CDR1 MNHEY and CDR2 SMNVEV (reference sequence). The CDR3 spells CASSLSGQQYEQYF. The DNA for the CDR3 is TGTGCCAGCAGTTTATCAGGGCAGCAATACGAGCAGTACTTC.

There are a few counts of this clonotype. The chain employs TRBV30 and TRBJ1-3; 9 nucleotides line up with TRBD1. After removal of 7 bases from V and 0 bases from J, the junction contained 1 base not matched to a gene. In germline, CDR1 is GTSNPN, CDR2 SVGIG (reference sequence). This CDR3 region has 13 residues. The CDR3 spells CALGQGSGNTIYF. The CDR3 DNA reads as TGTGCCTTGGGACAGGGCTCTGGAAACACCATATATTTT. Looking up the rest from reference TRBV30 and TRBJ1-3 gives the full variable domain: SQTIHQWPATLVQPVGSPLSLECTVEGTSNPNLYWYRQAAGRGLQLLFYSVGIGQISSEVPQNLSASRPQDRQFILSSKKLLLSDSGFYLCALGQGSGNTIYFGEGSWLTVV.

This clonotype was counted many times. The J gene is TRBJ1-1, the V gene TRBV12-3 or TRBV12-4; the D gene is possibly TRBD1 (5 bases). This CDR3 is 14 amino acids long. The V end was cut by 1 base, the J end by 7 bases, with 13 bases between. The CDR3 here is CASSLVRAVSEAFF. DNA for the CDR3: TGTGCCAGCAGTTTAGTCAGGGCCGTGAGTGAAGCTTTCTTT.

This clonotype was observed many times. The chain is built from TRBV2 and TRBJ2-2; no clear D gene. Germline CDR1 SNHLY, CDR2 FYNNEI. The CDR3 is made up of 13 amino acids. V was trimmed by 0 bases and J by 6 bases, leaving 5 bases between them. CDR3 protein: CASSEARPGELFF. In nucleotides, the CDR3 is TGTGCCAGCAGTGAAGCCCGCCCCGGGGAGCTGTTTTTT.

This clonotype came up many times. The V call is TRBV24-1, the J call TRBJ2-3; 10 bases fit TRBD2. V gave up 5 bases and J gave up 1 base; unmatched junction bases: 5. The CDR3 contains 16 residues. The germline V gene has CDR1 KGHDR and CDR2 SFDVKD. CDR3 protein: CATSGSGRWGTDTQYF. The CDR3 DNA follows: TGTGCCACCAGTGGTAGCGGGAGGTGGGGCACAGATACGCAGTATTTT.

There are many counts of this clonotype. The V and J genes are TRBV30 and TRBJ1-1; no firm D call. V lost 2 bases to trimming and J lost 1 base, with 11 bases between them. The CDR3 spans 14 residues. Germline assignment: CDR1 GTSNPN and CDR2 SVGIG (reference sequence). CDR3 in amino acids: CAWSPGIQNTEAFF. The CDR3 DNA reads TGTGCCTGGAGTCCGGGGATACAGAACACTGAAGCTTTCTTT.

This clonotype was seen ten or more times. CDR3 nucleotides: TGTGCCAGCAGTCCGCCGGGGCTTCGCGGGGAGTACTTC. It encodes CASSPPGLRGEYF. The chain employs TRBV6-2 or TRBV6-3 and TRBJ2-7; possible D gene TRBD2, 6 bases. CDR1 is MNHEY, CDR2 SVGEGT, per germline. V was shortened by 5 bases and J by 11 bases, with 19 bases between the two germline ends. The length of the CDR3 is 13 residues.

V and J are TRBV6-2 or TRBV6-3 and TRBJ2-1; possibly TRBD2 for D (5 bases). Between the trimmed V and J ends, which lost 2 bases and 8 bases, there was a span of 10 bases. The CDR3 spans 13 residues. Germline lookup yields CDR1 MNHEY and CDR2 SVGEGT. CDR3: CASSYIGVHEQFF. In DNA form, the CDR3 reads TGTGCCAGCAGTTACATCGGGGTCCATGAGCAGTTCTTC.

This chain connects TRBV6-1 to TRBJ1-2, with 8 bases lining up with TRBD1. J gave up 7 bases and V 4 bases, and 11 bases lay outside the gene matches. The CDR3 loop spans 15 amino acids. The germline V gene encodes CDR1 MNHNS and CDR2 SASEGT. The CDR3 loop is CASSAPGQVGRGYTF. The CDR3 DNA follows: TGTGCCAGCAGTGCCCCGGGACAGGTGGGACGTGGCTACACCTTC.

Here the CDR3 DNA reads TGTGCCAGCAGCGTCCGGGACAGGGCCCACGAGCAGTACTTC. It codes for CASSVRDRAHEQYF. The chain carries TRBV9 and TRBJ2-7, with 9 bases aligning to TRBD1. J gave up 5 bases and V 2 bases, and 5 bases lay outside the gene matches. This CDR3 region has 14 residues. Germline CDR1 is SGDLS and CDR2 is YYNGEE.